Following are 5 T cell receptor beta chains from one sample sequenced in a study of vaccination effects on CD4 cells after COVID-19. These receptors have no known antigen. Under the ViraFEST assay, PBMC were stimulated with viral peptide pools so that antigen-specific CD4+ T cells expanded. Sequencing was performed afterwards. Following 10 days of culture, CD4+ T cells were isolated. Each participant was administered two doses of either the BNT162b2 or the mRNA-1273 vaccine. TCRdb's table, derived via immunoSEQ multiplex PCR, lists solely in-frame clones and lacks some. The data hold 15,000 or so clones, with 75% to 80% observed a single time. The sample in question was CD4+ T cells from PBMCs cultured with HCoV-NL63 spike peptides, obtained after COVID-19 vaccination. These TCRs come from a human donor who received a COVID-19 vaccine.

This clone appeared once. This chain connects TRBV7-2 to TRBJ1-2, with D perhaps matching TRBD1 (5 bases). V shed 2 bases and J shed 6 bases, with 22 bases lying between them. Germline V CDR1 and CDR2: SGHTA, FQGNSA. This CDR3 comprises 17 residues. The DNA of the CDR3 is TGTGCCAGCAGCTTATTCGCGGGGCGGGGACGGGGTGATGGCTACACCTTC. Protein: CASSLFAGRGRGDGYTF.

CDR3 nucleotide sequence: TGTGCCAGCAGTCCCGCCGGGACAGGGGTACCCCAAGTTCAGTACTTC. Protein: CASSPAGTGVPQVQYF. The rearrangement links TRBV11-3 to TRBJ2-4; TRBD1 agrees at 10 bases. The CDR3 is 16 residues long. Trimming at V came to 6 bases and at J to 11 bases, leaving 16 bases not matched to a gene. The germline CDR1 and CDR2 sequences are SGHNT and YENEEA.

The rearrangement links TRBV2 to TRBJ1-2; 8 bases are shared with TRBD1. The junction had 14 bases not matched to a gene; V was cut back by 8 bases and J by 6 bases. CDR3 length: 15 residues. Germline V gives CDR1 SNHLY, CDR2 FYNNEI. The CDR3 coding sequence is TGTGCCAGCGCTGAATGGGGTCCAGGGGGCGATGGCTACACCTTC. It specifies CASAEWGPGGDGYTF.

There are a few counts of this clone. This rearrangement joins TRBV28 to TRBJ1-4; TRBD1 matches at 7 bases. Trimming took 3 bases from V and 4 from J; bases not matched to a gene: 2. CDR3 length equals 14 residues. Germline loops: CDR1 MDHEN, CDR2 SYDVKM. The CDR3 reads CASSLGQNNEKLFF. DNA for the CDR3: TGTGCCAGCAGTTTGGGACAGAATAATGAAAAACTGTTTTTT.

The V and J genes are TRBV10-3 and TRBJ1-2, with no clear D. Trimming took off 4 bases at V and 8 bases at J, with 11 bases between the two ends. There are 12 residues in the CDR3. The germline V gene has CDR1 ENHRY and CDR2 SYGVKD. The CDR3 DNA is TGTGCCATCAGTGCACAGAGGAGGGGCTACACCTTC. Translated, it gives CAISAQRRGYTF.